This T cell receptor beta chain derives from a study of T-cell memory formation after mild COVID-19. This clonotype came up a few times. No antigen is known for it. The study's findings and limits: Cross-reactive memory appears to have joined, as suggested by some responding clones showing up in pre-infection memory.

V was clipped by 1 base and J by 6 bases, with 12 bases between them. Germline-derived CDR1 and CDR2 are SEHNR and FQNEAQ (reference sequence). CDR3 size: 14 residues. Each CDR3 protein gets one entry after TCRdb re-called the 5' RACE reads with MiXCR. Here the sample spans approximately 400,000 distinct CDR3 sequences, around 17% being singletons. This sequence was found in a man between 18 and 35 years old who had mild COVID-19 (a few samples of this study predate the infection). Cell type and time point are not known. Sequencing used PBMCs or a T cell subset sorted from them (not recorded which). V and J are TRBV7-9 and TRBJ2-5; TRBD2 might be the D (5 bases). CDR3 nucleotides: TGTGCCAGCAGCTTAGAGCGGATTTACAAGACCCAGTACTTC. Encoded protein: CASSLERIYKTQYF.